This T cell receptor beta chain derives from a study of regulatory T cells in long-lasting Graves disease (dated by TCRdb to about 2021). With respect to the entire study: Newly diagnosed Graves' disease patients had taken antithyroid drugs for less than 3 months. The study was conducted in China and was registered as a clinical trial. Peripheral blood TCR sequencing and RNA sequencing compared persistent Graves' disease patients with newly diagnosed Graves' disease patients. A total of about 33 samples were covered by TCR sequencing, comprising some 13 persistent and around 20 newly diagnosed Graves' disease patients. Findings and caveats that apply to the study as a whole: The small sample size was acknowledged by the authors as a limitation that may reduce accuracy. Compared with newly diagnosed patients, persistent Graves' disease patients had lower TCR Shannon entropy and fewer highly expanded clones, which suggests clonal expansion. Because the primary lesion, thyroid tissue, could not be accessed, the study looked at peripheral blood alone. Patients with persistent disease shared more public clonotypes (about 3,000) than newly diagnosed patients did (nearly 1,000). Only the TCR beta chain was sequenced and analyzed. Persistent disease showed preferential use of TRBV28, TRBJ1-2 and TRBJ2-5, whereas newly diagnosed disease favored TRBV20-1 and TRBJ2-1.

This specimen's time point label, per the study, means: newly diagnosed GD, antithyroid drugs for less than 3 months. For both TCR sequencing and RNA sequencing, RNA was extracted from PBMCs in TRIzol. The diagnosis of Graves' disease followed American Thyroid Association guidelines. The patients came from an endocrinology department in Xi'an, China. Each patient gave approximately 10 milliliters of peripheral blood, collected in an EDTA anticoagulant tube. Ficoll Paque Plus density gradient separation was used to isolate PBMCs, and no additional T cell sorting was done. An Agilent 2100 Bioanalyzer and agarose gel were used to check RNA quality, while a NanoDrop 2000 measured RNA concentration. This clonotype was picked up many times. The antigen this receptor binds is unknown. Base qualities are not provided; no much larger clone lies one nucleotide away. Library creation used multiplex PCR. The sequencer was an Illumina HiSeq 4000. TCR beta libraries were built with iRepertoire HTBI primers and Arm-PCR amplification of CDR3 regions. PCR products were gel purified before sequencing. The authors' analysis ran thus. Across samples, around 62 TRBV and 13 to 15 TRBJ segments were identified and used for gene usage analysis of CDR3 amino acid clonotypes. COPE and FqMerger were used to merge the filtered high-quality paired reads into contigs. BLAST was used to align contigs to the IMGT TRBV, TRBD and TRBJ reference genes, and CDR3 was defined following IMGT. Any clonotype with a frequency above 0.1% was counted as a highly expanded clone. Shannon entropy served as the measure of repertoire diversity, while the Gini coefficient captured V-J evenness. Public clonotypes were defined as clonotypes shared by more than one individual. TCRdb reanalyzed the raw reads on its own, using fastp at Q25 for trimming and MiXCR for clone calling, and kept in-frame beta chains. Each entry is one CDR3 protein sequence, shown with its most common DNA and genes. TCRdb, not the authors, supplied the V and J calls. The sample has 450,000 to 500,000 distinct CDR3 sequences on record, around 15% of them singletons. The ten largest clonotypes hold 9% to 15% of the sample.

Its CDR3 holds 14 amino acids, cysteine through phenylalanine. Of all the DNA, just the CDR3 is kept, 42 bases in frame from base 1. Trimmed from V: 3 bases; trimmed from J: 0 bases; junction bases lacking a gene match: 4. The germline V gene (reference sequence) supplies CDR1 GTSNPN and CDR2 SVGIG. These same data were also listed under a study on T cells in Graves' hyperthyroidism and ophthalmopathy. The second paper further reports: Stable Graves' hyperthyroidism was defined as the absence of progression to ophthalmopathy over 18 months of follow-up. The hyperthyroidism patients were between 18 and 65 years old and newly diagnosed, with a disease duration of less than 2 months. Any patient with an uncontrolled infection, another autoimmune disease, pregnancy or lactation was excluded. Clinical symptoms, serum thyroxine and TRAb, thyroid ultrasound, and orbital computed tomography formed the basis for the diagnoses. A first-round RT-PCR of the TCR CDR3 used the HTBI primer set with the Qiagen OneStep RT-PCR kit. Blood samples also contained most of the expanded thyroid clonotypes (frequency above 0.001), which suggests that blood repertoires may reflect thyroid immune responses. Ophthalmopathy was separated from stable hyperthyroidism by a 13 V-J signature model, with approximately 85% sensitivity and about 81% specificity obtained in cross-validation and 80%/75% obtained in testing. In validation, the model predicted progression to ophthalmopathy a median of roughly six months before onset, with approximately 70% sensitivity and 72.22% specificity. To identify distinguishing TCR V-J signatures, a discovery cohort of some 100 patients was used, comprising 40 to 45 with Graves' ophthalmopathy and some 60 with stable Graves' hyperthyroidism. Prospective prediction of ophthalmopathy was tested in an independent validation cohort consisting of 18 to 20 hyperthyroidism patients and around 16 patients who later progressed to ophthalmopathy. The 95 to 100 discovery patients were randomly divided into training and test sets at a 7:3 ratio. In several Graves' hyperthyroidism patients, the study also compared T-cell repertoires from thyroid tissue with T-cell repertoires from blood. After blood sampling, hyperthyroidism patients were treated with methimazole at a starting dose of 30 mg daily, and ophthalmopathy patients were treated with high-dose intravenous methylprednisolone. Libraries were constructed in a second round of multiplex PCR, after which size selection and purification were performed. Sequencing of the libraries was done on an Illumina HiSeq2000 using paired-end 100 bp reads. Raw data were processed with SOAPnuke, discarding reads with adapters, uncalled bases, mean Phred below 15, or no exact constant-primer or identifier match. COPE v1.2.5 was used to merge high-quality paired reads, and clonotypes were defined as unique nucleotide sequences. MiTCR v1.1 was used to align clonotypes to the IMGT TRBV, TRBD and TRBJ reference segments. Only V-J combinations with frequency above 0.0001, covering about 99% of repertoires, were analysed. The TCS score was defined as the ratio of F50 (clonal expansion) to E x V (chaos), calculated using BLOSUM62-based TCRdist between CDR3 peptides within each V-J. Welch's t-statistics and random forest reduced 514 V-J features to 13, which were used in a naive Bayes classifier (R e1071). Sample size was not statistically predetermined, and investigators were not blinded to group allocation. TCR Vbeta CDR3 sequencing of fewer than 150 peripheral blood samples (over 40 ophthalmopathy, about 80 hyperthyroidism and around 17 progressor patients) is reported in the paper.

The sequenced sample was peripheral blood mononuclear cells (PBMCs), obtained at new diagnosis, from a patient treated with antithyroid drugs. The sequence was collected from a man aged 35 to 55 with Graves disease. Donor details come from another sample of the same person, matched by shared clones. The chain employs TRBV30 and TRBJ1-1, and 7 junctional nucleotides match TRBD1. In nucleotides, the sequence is TGTGCCTGGAGCGCGGGACAGATGAACACTGAAGCTTTCTTT. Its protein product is CAWSAGQMNTEAFF.